This T cell receptor (beta chain) comes out of a study of cytomegalovirus exposure and HLA in healthy donors. Whole-study findings and limits: Across all donors, roughly uniform sequencing depth was an assumption of the presence/absence analyses.

The CDR3 covers 19 residues. CDR1 and CDR2 (germline): SGHTA, FQGNSA. PCR amplification relied on 60 Vbeta primers (plus 13 Jbeta primers). Profiled with immunoSEQ multiplex PCR; TCRdb holds only in-frame clones, not every one. The sample carries about 120,000 clones, 60% to 85% recorded once. For this clone: Its target is unknown.

The sequenced sample consisted of PBMCs. The TCR comes from a woman between 40 and 50 years old in good health and CMV-seropositive. The chain links TRBV7-2 to TRBJ2-5, with TRBD1 matching 8 bases. The J call could be wrong; TRBJ2-7 is a better fit for the DNA end. CDR3 protein: CASSSSPWTGTRGSYEQYF. CDR3 sequence (DNA): TGTGCCAGCAGCTCCTCACCTTGGACAGGGACAAGGGGATCCTACGAGCAGTACTTC.